These 24 T cell receptor beta chains share one sample of origin, sequenced in a study of shared clonotypes between healthy human individuals. Data came from immunoSEQ multiplex PCR; TCRdb stores just in-frame clones and leaves some out. The table records roughly 640,000 clones, 97% of them present only once. The sample comprised naive CD4+ T cells sorted from blood. Subset described: CD45RA+ positively selected. Receptors originate from a woman in her thirties in good health.

V and J are TRBV9 and TRBJ2-7; possible D gene TRBD1, 6 bases. CDR3 length: 16 amino acids. The V end was cut by 0 bases, the J end by 2 bases, with 15 bases between. Looked up from germline, CDR1 is SGDLS and CDR2 is YYNGEE. As DNA, the CDR3 is TGTGCCAGCAGCGTAGCTCCGACAGGAACCACCTACGAGCAGTACTTC. Translated: CASSVAPTGTTYEQYF.

This clone came up once. The chain couples TRBV9 to TRBJ1-1, with D possibly matching TRBD1 (5 bases). V was clipped by 0 bases and J by 11 bases, with 17 bases between them. This CDR3 spans 14 amino acids. Per germline, CDR1 SGDLS and CDR2 YYNGEE. This chain's CDR3 is CASSVAGAIGLAFF. The CDR3 DNA follows: TGTGCCAGCAGCGTAGCCGGGGCTATAGGATTGGCTTTCTTT.

The rearrangement uses TRBV5-4 and TRBJ2-5, with D maybe TRBD1 (6 bases). Germline V CDR1 and CDR2: SGHNT, YYREEE (reference sequence). The CDR3 extends over 13 amino acids. Trimming stripped 4 bases from V and 4 bases from J, with 11 bases between. As DNA, the CDR3 is TGTGCCAGCAGCCAACAGGGCGGAGAGACCCAGTACTTC. Protein: CASSQQGGETQYF.

This chain joins TRBV5-3 and TRBJ2-7, with D hard to call. TRBV5-3 is labeled an ORF, and its function is uncertain. Trimming removed 8 bases at V and 3 bases at J, with 18 bases between. The CDR3 sequence is 14 residues long. CDR3: CASSQDPTDYEQYF. CDR3 sequence (DNA): TGTGCCAGCAGCCAAGATCCCACCGACTACGAGCAGTACTTC.

The CDR3 region is CASSLLGWGSSYNEQFF. For the CDR3, the DNA is TGTGCCAGCTCGCTGCTGGGCTGGGGGAGCTCCTACAATGAGCAGTTCTTC. This chain joins TRBV18 and TRBJ2-1; either TRBD1 or TRBD2 may fit D (5 bases each). Germline-derived CDR1 and CDR2 are KGHSH and LQKENI. The CDR3 spans 17 residues. The V and J ends lost 6 bases and 0 bases respectively, with 18 bases between them. The full variable domain, its missing parts supplied by reference TRBV18 and TRBJ2-1, is NAGVMQNPRHLVRRRGQEARLRCSPMKGHSHVYWYRQLPEEGLKFMVYLQKENIIDESGMPKERFSAEFPKEGPSILRIQQVVRGDSAAYFCASSLLGWGSSYNEQFFGPGTRLTVL.

The chain uses TRBV5-1 and TRBJ2-7; D perhaps matches TRBD2 (5 bases). From germline, CDR1 is SGHRS and CDR2 YFSETQ. Trimming pared 2 bases from V and 7 bases from J, leaving 16 bases between. The CDR3 is made up of 14 amino acids. The CDR3 loop reads CASSFDPGNGEQYF. CDR3 nucleotides: TGCGCCAGCAGCTTTGACCCGGGAAACGGTGAGCAGTACTTC.

As concerns this clone: A much larger clone lies a single base off, so this may be a read error. This sequence joins TRBV27 and TRBJ2-7; D perhaps matches TRBD2 (5 bases). V was shortened by 1 base and J by 3 bases, with 10 bases between the two germline ends. The V gene's germline CDR1 is MNHEY and CDR2 SMNVEV (reference sequence). CDR3 length: 14 residues. The CDR3 region has the DNA TGTGCCAGCAGTTTATTCGCCGGACTCTACGAGCAGTACTTC. Residues: CASSLFAGLYEQYF.

CDR3: CASSLGAGVAYEQYF. The DNA for the CDR3 is TGTGCCAGCTCACTGGGAGCGGGAGTGGCCTACGAGCAGTACTTC. The rearrangement links TRBV18 to TRBJ2-7; TRBD2 agrees at 8 bases. The length of the CDR3 is 15 residues. Germline V gene data show CDR1 as KGHSH and CDR2 as LQKENI. V was pared by 4 bases and J by 2 bases, with 7 bases of the junction left unmatched.

The CDR3 here is CASTGTGRDYGYTF. The CDR3 bases are TGTGCCAGCACTGGGACAGGGCGAGACTATGGCTACACCTTC. The J gene is TRBJ1-2, the V gene TRBV28, with 9 bases identical to TRBD1. The CDR3 loop spans 14 amino acids. The germline V gene encodes CDR1 MDHEN and CDR2 SYDVKM. V was pared by 7 bases and J by 3 bases, with 6 bases of the junction left unmatched.

This chain links TRBV5-1 with TRBJ1-6; D is undetermined. This CDR3 has 13 residues. Germline V CDR1 and CDR2: SGHRS, YFSETQ. Trimming stripped 6 bases from V and 9 bases from J, with 13 bases between. CDR3 DNA sequence: TGCGCCAGCACCGCGGCAGGCAGTTCACCCCTCCACTTT. The encoded protein is CASTAAGSSPLHF.

The table lists this clone with a count of one. This rearrangement joins TRBV19 to TRBJ2-3; D might be TRBD1 (6 bases). V was trimmed by 7 bases and J by 7 bases, leaving 9 bases between them. CDR1 and CDR2 (germline): LNHDA, SQIVND (reference sequence). There are 11 residues in the CDR3. CDR3: CASTQGNTQYF. For the CDR3, the DNA is TGTGCCAGTACCCAGGGGAATACGCAGTATTTT. Full variable domain (remainder filled in from reference TRBV19 and TRBJ2-3): DGGITQSPKYLFRKEGQNVTLSCEQNLNHDAMYWYRQDPGQGLRLIYYSQIVNDFQKGDIAEGYSVSREKKESFPLTVTSAQKNPTAFYLCASTQGNTQYFGPGTRLTVL.

The CDR3 nucleotides are TGTGCCAGCAGTTTACCTATACCAAGCGGTGAAGCTTTCTTT. As protein: CASSLPIPSGEAFF. The genes are TRBV28 and TRBJ1-1; no reliable D call. The CDR3 length is 14 residues. V shed 2 bases and J shed 7 bases, with 14 bases lying between them. In germline, CDR1 is MDHEN, CDR2 SYDVKM.

This chain uses TRBV19 with TRBJ1-2; TRBD1 might be the D (6 bases). Germline V CDR1 and CDR2: LNHDA, SQIVND (reference sequence). Trimming removed 7 bases at V and 1 base at J, with 10 bases between. CDR3 length: 13 amino acids. In DNA, the CDR3 is TGTGCCAGTACACGGACAGTTAACTATGGCTACACCTTC. This codes for CASTRTVNYGYTF.

The DNA for the CDR3 is TGTGCCAGCAGTACAGGGGGCGCGTTGAGCTATGGCTACACCTTC. Its protein is CASSTGGALSYGYTF. V is TRBV27 and J is TRBJ1-2, with 9 bases matching TRBD1. V lost 5 bases and J lost 4; bases outside the gene matches: 8. Germline V CDR1 and CDR2: MNHEY, SMNVEV (reference sequence). The CDR3 totals 15 residues.

The chain couples TRBV19 to TRBJ2-2, with D perhaps matching TRBD1 or TRBD2 (5 bases each). Trimming left V 11 bases short and J 3 bases short, with 16 bases between. This CDR3 is built from 14 residues. The germline CDR1 and CDR2 sequences are LNHDA and SQIVND (reference sequence). CDR3 sequence (DNA): TGTGCCGCCCGGGACCGGGGCGACACCGGGGAGCTGTTTTTT. It encodes CAARDRGDTGELFF. Complete variable domain (other parts from reference TRBV19 and TRBJ2-2): DGGITQSPKYLFRKEGQNVTLSCEQNLNHDAMYWYRQDPGQGLRLIYYSQIVNDFQKGDIAEGYSVSREKKESFPLTVTSAQKNPTAFYLCAARDRGDTGELFFGEGSRLTVL.

The V gene is TRBV28, the J gene TRBJ2-2; D unclear. CDR1 is MDHEN, CDR2 SYDVKM, per germline. CDR3 size: 12 residues. V lost 5 bases and J 2 bases, leaving 3 bases between the germline ends. The CDR3 DNA is TGTGCCAGCAGTGTAAACACCGGGGAGCTGTTTTTT. As protein: CASSVNTGELFF.

V gene TRBV2 combines with J gene TRBJ2-2; D call uncertain. The V end lost 5 bases, the J end lost 4 bases, and 8 bases lay between the germline ends. The CDR3 consists of 13 residues. Germline V lookup: CDR1 SNHLY, CDR2 FYNNEI. For the CDR3, the DNA is TGTGCCAGCAGTTTTAGCCCCACCGGGGAGCTGTTTTTT. This codes for CASSFSPTGELFF. Supplemented by reference TRBV2 and TRBJ2-2, the full variable domain reads EPEVTQTPSHQVTQMGQEVILRCVPISNHLYFYWYRQILGQKVEFLVSFYNNEISEKSEIFDDQFSVERPDGSNFTLKIRSTKLEDSAMYFCASSFSPTGELFFGEGSRLTVL.

The chain uses TRBV6-1 and TRBJ2-5; 8 positions agree with TRBD1. The J call may be in error: the DNA end matches TRBJ2-7 better. The CDR3 totals 14 residues. CDR1 MNHNS and CDR2 SASEGT come from the germline V gene. CDR3 DNA: TGTGCCAGCAGTAGACAGGGGACCTCCTACGAGCAGTACTTC. As protein: CASSRQGTSYEQYF.

V and J are TRBV9 and TRBJ2-2; TRBD1 agrees at 10 bases. From germline, CDR1 is SGDLS and CDR2 YYNGEE. The CDR3 spans 18 residues. V gave up 0 bases and J gave up 5 bases; unmatched junction bases: 10. CDR3 sequence (DNA): TGTGCCAGCAGCGTAGTAGGTCCCGGGACAGGGGCAACCGGGGAGCTGTTTTTT. Residues: CASSVVGPGTGATGELFF.

The chain carries TRBV5-1 and TRBJ2-1; tentative D call: TRBD1 (6 bases). This CDR3 has 14 amino acids. The germline CDR1 and CDR2 sequences are SGHRS and YFSETQ. Trimming left V 4 bases short and J 9 bases short, with 17 bases between. The CDR3 DNA reads TGCGCCAGCAGCCGTCCCGGACAGCCGATTGAGCAGTTCTTC. It encodes CASSRPGQPIEQFF.

CDR3 residues: CASSSTVSSGNTIYF. The CDR3 nucleotides are TGTGCCAGCAGTTCCACAGTGAGCTCTGGAAACACCATATATTTT. The V and J genes are TRBV27 and TRBJ1-3; D remains unclear. Trimming left V 4 bases short and J 0 bases short, with 10 bases between. The CDR3 has 15 amino acids. Germline-derived CDR1 and CDR2 are MNHEY and SMNVEV (reference sequence).

V and J are TRBV2 and TRBJ2-7; 7 bases map to TRBD2. The CDR3 extends over 15 amino acids. V gave up 6 bases and J gave up 5 bases; unmatched junction bases: 13. From germline, CDR1 is SNHLY and CDR2 FYNNEI. This CDR3 reads CASRMWGRAGHEQYF. The CDR3 bases are TGTGCCAGCAGAATGTGGGGGAGGGCCGGCCACGAGCAGTACTTC.

The rearrangement links TRBV7-7 to TRBJ2-5; 10 nucleotides match TRBD1. With V trimmed by 11 bases and J by 2 bases, 5 bases remained unmatched. The CDR3 has 13 residues. Per the germline V gene, CDR1 is SSHAT and CDR2 is FNYEAQ (reference sequence). This CDR3 is CAASGQGQETQYF. DNA for the CDR3: TGTGCCGCCTCGGGACAGGGGCAAGAGACCCAGTACTTC.

The chain links TRBV28 to TRBJ2-7; 7 positions match TRBD1. The CDR3 runs 14 residues. The V gene end was trimmed by 8 bases and the J gene end by 0 bases; junction bases not matched to a gene: 7. CDR1 and CDR2 from the germline V gene are MDHEN and SYDVKM. In DNA, the CDR3 is TGTGCCAGCCAGGACAGGTGGTCCTCCTACGAGCAGTACTTC. Its protein is CASQDRWSSYEQYF.